This TCR beta chain comes out of a study of blood T cell repertoires in COVID-19. Profiling relied on immunoSEQ multiplex PCR, and the TCRdb table lists in-frame clones only, not all of them. The data show about 90,000 clones, 75% to 90% seen once. V shed 5 bases and J shed 6 bases, with 5 bases lying between them. Germline lookup yields CDR1 MRHNA and CDR2 SNTAGT. CDR3 size: 11 residues. V usage is TRBV6-4 and J usage is TRBJ1-5; D is unresolved. The TCR was taken from a male donor with acute or convalescent COVID-19. The material sequenced was peripheral blood. The chain's CDR3 is CASSSSQPQHF. Here the CDR3 DNA reads TGTGCCAGCAGTTCCAGTCAGCCCCAGCATTTT.